This T cell receptor (beta chain) was recovered during a study of graft-versus-host responses after intestinal transplantation (dated by TCRdb to about 2021). With respect to the entire study: Recipients received multivisceral, liver-intestinal, or isolated intestinal transplants. Rather than going through the commercial service, samples from three later patients were sequenced in-house on an Illumina MiSeq and processed with MiXCR. A cohort of some 24 intestinal transplant recipients, including one retransplant, was enrolled, and a few patients lacking pretransplant specimens were excluded. A peak of at least 4% donor T cells among recipient peripheral blood mononuclear cells was the definition used for donor T cell macrochimerism. After intestinal transplantation, graft-versus-host and host-versus-graft alloreactive T cell clones in the graft, circulation and bone marrow were tracked using bulk TCR-beta CDR3 sequencing. Every recipient was given anti-thymocyte globulin induction, then maintenance tacrolimus and steroids for around three years. To identify alloreactive clones, pre-transplant mixed lymphocyte reaction products were sequenced and compared with unstimulated pre-transplant donor and recipient T cells.

From the germline V gene, CDR1 is ENHRY and CDR2 is SYGVKD. Deletion took 2 bases off V and 1 base off J, with a span of 12 bases between the germline ends. The CDR3 runs 15 residues from the cysteine to the phenylalanine. Just the 45-base CDR3 DNA is kept, in frame starting at base 1. Library preparation was by the immunoSEQ multiplex PCR assay. High-throughput TCR-beta CDR3 sequencing of genomic DNA from most patients was performed by Adaptive Biotechnologies. The original pipeline was this. Adaptive's ImmunoSEQ software was the source of the TCR sequencing data for about 18 patients, while a few other patients were processed with MiXCR and VDJtools. CDR3 nucleotide sequences shared by donor and recipient were removed because the origin of these sequences could not be assigned. Alloreactive clones required at least 2-fold expansion over unstimulated cells and minimum CFSE-low frequency of 0.002% (template counts) or 0.001% (read counts). Clones detected in sequenced pre-transplant spleen, lymph node, or MLR CFSE-low populations of the donor or recipient were defined as mappable. The cumulative frequency of alloreactive clones was calculated as a percentage of all sequences, weighted by copy number. TCRdb's version of the immuneACCESS table is confined to in-frame rearrangements and falls short of the full clone set. An unresolved V gene accounts for under half of the shortfall where checked; the remainder is of unknown origin. The V and J calls and clone size are taken from that table; D and trimming were inferred from the DNA. This sample lists roughly 12,000 clones; roughly 80% were detected once. The top ten constitute about 8.6% of the sample.

In the first month after transplant, blood samples were collected up to 4 times, and after that at least monthly when available. Points the paper makes about the study in general: GvH clones were detected in recipient bone marrow, and some of these GvH clones were observed earlier in ileal mucosa or blood, consistent with an intestinal mucosal origin. Early after transplant, peak levels of circulating GvH clones were found to be associated with declines in HvG clones. In the allografts of patients with donor T cell macrochimerism, GvH to HvG T cell clonal ratios were high. The relatively low number and heterogeneity of intestinal transplant patients limited the conclusions.

This clone was detected once. Its binding antigen is unknown. Per-base qualities were not stored, and no clone one base away is much larger. The sequencing used PBMCs, collected approximately 320 days after intestinal transplant. The receptor was derived from a human patient who received an intestinal transplant, so some T cells may come from the graft donor. This sequence uses TRBV10-3 and TRBJ2-7, with the D gene call left open. The CDR3 in this case is CAISEEPTQSYEQYF. DNA sequence: TGTGCCATCAGTGAGGAACCGACCCAGTCCTACGAGCAGTACTTC.